This T cell receptor (beta chain) was retrieved from a study of blood T cell repertoires in COVID-19. Whole-study context: The origin of the acute and convalescent COVID-19 samples was the United States, Italy and Spain. Nucleic acid was either cDNA or gDNA, and it came from T cells, B-cell-depleted T cells, or PBMCs.

Original processing notes: Nucleated cell number was recorded as an estimate derived from reference gene primer amplification. Assay used: immunoSEQ multiplex PCR; TCRdb lists only in-frame clones, some missing. Clone size and the V and J calls come from that table; the DNA yielded D and trimming. The sample yields 46,000 or so clones, roughly 86% seen once. The V end was cut by 1 base, the J end by 6 bases, with 7 bases between. The CDR3 sequence is 14 residues long. Germline assignment: CDR1 MNHNS and CDR2 SASEGT. The genes are TRBV6-1 and TRBJ1-6; D not certain. What was sequenced was peripheral blood. This TCR was sampled from a man between 60 and 75 years old with active or convalescent COVID-19. CDR3 DNA sequence: TGTGCCAGCAGTGAAGACAGCTTTAATTCACCCCTCCACTTT. Translated, it gives CASSEDSFNSPLHF.